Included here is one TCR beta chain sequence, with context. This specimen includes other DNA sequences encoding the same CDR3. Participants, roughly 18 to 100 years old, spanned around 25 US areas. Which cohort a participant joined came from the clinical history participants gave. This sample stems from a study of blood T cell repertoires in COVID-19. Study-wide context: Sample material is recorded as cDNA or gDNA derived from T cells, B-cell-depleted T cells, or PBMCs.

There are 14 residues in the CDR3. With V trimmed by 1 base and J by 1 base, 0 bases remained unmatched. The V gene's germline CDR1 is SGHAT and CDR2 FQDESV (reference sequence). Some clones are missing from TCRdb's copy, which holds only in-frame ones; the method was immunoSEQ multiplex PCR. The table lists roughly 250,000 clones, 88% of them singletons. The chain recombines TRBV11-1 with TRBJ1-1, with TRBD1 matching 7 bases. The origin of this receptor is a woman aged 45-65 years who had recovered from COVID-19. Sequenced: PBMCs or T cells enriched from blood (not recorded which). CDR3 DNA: TGTGCCAGCAGCTTAGGACAGGGGAACACTGAAGCTTTCTTT. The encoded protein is CASSLGQGNTEAFF.